What follows is one TCR beta chain and its context. Its antigen remains unidentified. This record comes from a study of T cell responses to AZD1222 COVID-19 vaccine. Study conclusions and caveats: CD4 TCRs linked to vaccination spanned spike, dominating at 160-218 and 743-854. Of the AZD1222 recipients, only 5 or 6 were seropositive at baseline. The donor cohort was predominantly white British with a female majority, and clonal diversity may have been underestimated.

The CDR3 has 17 amino acids. V lost 7 bases and J lost 1, with 19 bases in between. Germline CDR1 and CDR2: LNHDA and SQIVND (reference sequence). Clones were sequenced by immunoSEQ multiplex PCR, and TCRdb holds only the in-frame ones, with some missing. The data contain 150,000 to 200,000 clones, almost 95% of them singletons. The clonotype originates from an adult in good health. The sequencing used peripheral blood, collected on day 0 of AZD1222 vaccination. The rearrangement uses TRBV19 and TRBJ2-2, with D possibly TRBD2 on 6 matching bases. The CDR3 DNA sequence: TGTGCCAGTAATGGGCTAGCGCCCTGGGGGAACACCGGGGAGCTGTTTTTT. Its protein product is CASNGLAPWGNTGELFF.